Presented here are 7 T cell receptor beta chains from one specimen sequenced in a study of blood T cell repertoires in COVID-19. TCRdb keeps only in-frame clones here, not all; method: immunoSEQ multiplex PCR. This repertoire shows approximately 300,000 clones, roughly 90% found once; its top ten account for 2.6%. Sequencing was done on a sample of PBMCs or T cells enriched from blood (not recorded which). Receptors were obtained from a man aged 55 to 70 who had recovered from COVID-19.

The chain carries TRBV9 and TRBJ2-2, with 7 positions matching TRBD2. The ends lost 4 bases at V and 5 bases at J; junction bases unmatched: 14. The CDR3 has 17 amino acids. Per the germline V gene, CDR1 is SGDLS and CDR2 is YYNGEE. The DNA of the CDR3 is TGTGCCAGCAGCCCCCGAGGGGAAGCGGGATCTACCGGGGAGCTGTTTTTT. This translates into CASSPRGEAGSTGELFF.

The CDR3 DNA is TGTGCCAGCAGGAAGCTCAGGGAAATTTACTACGAGCAGTACTTC. It specifies CASRKLREIYYEQYF. The chain joins TRBV28 to TRBJ2-7; D possibly corresponds to TRBD1 (5 bases). Trimming took off 6 bases at V and 3 bases at J, with 18 bases between the two ends. The CDR3 loop spans 15 amino acids. Germline-derived CDR1 and CDR2 are MDHEN and SYDVKM. Full variable domain (rest looked up from reference TRBV28 and TRBJ2-7): DVKVTQSSRYLVKRTGEKVFLECVQDMDHENMFWYRQDPGLGLRLIYFSYDVKMKEKGDIPEGYSVSREKKERFSLILESASTNQTSMYLCASRKLREIYYEQYFGPGTRLTVT.

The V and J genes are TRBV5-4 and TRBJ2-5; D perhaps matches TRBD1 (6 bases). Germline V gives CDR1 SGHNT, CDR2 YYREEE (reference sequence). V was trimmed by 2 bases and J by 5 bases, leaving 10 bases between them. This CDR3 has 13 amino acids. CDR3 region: CASSFGQRETQYF. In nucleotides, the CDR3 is TGTGCCAGCAGCTTCGGACAGCGGGAGACCCAGTACTTC. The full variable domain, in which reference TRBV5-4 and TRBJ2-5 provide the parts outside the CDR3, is ETGVTQSPTHLIKTRGQQVTLRCSSQSGHNTVSWYQQALGQGPQFIFQYYREEENGRGNFPPRFSGLQFPNYSSELNVNALELDDSALYLCASSFGQRETQYFGPGTRLLVL.

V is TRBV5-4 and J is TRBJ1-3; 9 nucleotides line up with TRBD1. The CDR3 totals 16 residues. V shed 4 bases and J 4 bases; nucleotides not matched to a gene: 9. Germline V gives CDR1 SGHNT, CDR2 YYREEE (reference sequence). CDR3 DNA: TGTGCCAGCAGCGCCTCCACAGGGGGCTCAGGAAACACCATATATTTT. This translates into CASSASTGGSGNTIYF. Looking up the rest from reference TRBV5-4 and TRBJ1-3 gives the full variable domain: ETGVTQSPTHLIKTRGQQVTLRCSSQSGHNTVSWYQQALGQGPQFIFQYYREEENGRGNFPPRFSGLQFPNYSSELNVNALELDDSALYLCASSASTGGSGNTIYFGEGSWLTVV.

CDR3 in amino acids: CASSPTGTGDVGEQYF. Here the CDR3 DNA reads TGTGCCAGCTCACCAACCGGGACAGGGGATGTGGGCGAGCAGTACTTC. This chain uses TRBV18 with TRBJ2-7; TRBD1 matches 10 bases. The V gene's germline CDR1 is KGHSH and CDR2 LQKENI. J was trimmed by 6 bases and V by 2 bases; bases with no gene match: 10. CDR3 size: 16 residues. Using reference TRBV18 and TRBJ2-7 for the parts outside the CDR3, the full variable domain is NAGVMQNPRHLVRRRGQEARLRCSPMKGHSHVYWYRQLPEEGLKFMVYLQKENIIDESGMPKERFSAEFPKEGPSILRIQQVVRGDSAAYFCASSPTGTGDVGEQYFGPGTRLTVT.

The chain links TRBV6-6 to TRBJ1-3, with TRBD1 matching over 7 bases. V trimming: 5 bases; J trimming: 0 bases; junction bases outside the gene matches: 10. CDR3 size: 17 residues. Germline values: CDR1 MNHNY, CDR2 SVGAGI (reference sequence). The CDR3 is CASSRSWTGLSGNTIYF. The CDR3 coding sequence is TGTGCCAGCAGTAGATCCTGGACAGGCCTCTCTGGAAACACCATATATTTT.

CDR3 sequence (DNA): TGTGCCAGCACCCTCACTACGGGACACCACTTGAACACCGGGGAGCTGTTTTTT. Its protein is CASTLTTGHHLNTGELFF. The chain links TRBV27 to TRBJ2-2; D might be TRBD1 (6 bases). Germline V gene lookup returns CDR1 MNHEY and CDR2 SMNVEV (reference sequence). This CDR3 contains 18 residues. The V end lost 7 bases, the J end lost 1 base, and 22 bases lay between the germline ends.